Following are 9 T cell receptor beta chains from one sample sequenced in a study of T cell responses to AZD1222 COVID-19 vaccine. The assay was immunoSEQ multiplex PCR, and TCRdb's table has in-frame clones only and misses some. Of approximately 140,000 clones in the sample, roughly 93% were seen once. The sequencing used peripheral blood, collected on day 0 of MenACWY control vaccination. The receptors were gathered from an adult in good health.

This clone was seen only once. This chain connects TRBV6-4 to TRBJ1-2; unclear D gene. The CDR3 loop spans 15 amino acids. V lost 8 bases to trimming and J lost 0 bases, with 16 bases between them. Germline V gene lookup returns CDR1 MRHNA and CDR2 SNTAGT. In DNA, the CDR3 is TGTGCCAGCGCGGCCGGAGGAACTACTAACTATGGCTACACCTTC. Residues: CASAAGGTTNYGYTF.

V and J are TRBV29-1 and TRBJ2-2, with TRBD1 matching 12 bases. This CDR3 has 14 residues. Germline V CDR1 and CDR2: SQVTM, ANQGSEA. V shed 4 bases, J shed 4 bases, and the junction held 1 base outside the gene matches. The CDR3 DNA reads as TGCAGCGTTGGGGACAGGGGGCTCACCGGGGAGCTGTTTTTT. It is translated as CSVGDRGLTGELFF.

The V and J genes are TRBV11-2 and TRBJ2-7, with 10 bases fitting TRBD1. Germline trimming cut 5 bases from V and 2 bases from J; bases unmatched to any gene: 3. CDR3 length equals 14 residues. Germline V CDR1 and CDR2: SGHAT, FQNNGV. CDR3 DNA: TGTGCCAGCAGCGCCGGACAGGGGGCCTACGAGCAGTACTTC. Translating it yields CASSAGQGAYEQYF.

The CDR3 bases are TGCAGCGCCCGAATTATCAACGAGCAGTACTTC. This codes for CSARIINEQYF. The chain recombines TRBV29-1 with TRBJ2-7; D is uncertain. V was clipped by 7 bases and J by 5 bases, with 12 bases between them. This CDR3 comprises 11 residues. CDR1 SQVTM and CDR2 ANQGSEA come from the germline V gene.

The sample holds a few counts of this clone. The chain joins TRBV7-2 to TRBJ1-1; D is uncertain. This CDR3 has 13 residues. Trimming pared 8 bases from V and 2 bases from J, leaving 12 bases between. Looked up from germline, CDR1 is SGHTA and CDR2 is FQGNSA. DNA for the CDR3: TGTGCCAGCTTCCGGGGTGGTAACACTGAAGCTTTCTTT. This sequence encodes CASFRGGNTEAFF. The variable domain in full, with the rest retrieved from reference TRBV7-2 and TRBJ1-1, is GAGVSQSPSNKVTEKGKDVELRCDPISGHTALYWYRQSLGQGLEFLIYFQGNSAPDKSGLPSDRFSAERTGGSVSTLTIQRTQQEDSAVYLCASFRGGNTEAFFGQGTRLTVV.

The rearrangement uses TRBV20-1 and TRBJ1-1; TRBD1 matches 11 bases. V lost 3 bases, J lost 6 bases, and 9 bases stayed unmatched. Germline V gene lookup returns CDR1 DFQATT and CDR2 SNEGSKA (reference sequence). This CDR3 is built from 15 residues. CDR3 sequence: CSASRTGGGIAEAFF. The CDR3 nucleotides are TGCAGTGCTAGTAGGACAGGGGGCGGAATAGCTGAAGCTTTCTTT.

The rearrangement links TRBV6-5 to TRBJ1-1; the D is unclear. The V and J ends lost 4 bases and 5 bases respectively, with 14 bases between them. The CDR3 consists of 14 residues. Germline assignment: CDR1 MNHEY and CDR2 SVGAGI. The chain's CDR3 is CASSWVSGGTEAFF. DNA for the CDR3: TGTGCCAGCAGTTGGGTTTCGGGAGGGACTGAAGCTTTCTTT.

The J gene is TRBJ1-1, the V gene TRBV6-5; D perhaps matches TRBD1 (5 bases). CDR1 and CDR2 (germline): MNHEY, SVGAGI. The V and J ends lost 4 bases and 10 bases respectively, with 10 bases between them. This CDR3 has 11 amino acids. The CDR3 nucleotides are TGTGCCAGCAGTTCAGGGTCTTCAGCTTTCTTT. Translating it yields CASSSGSSAFF.

The rearrangement joins TRBV7-2 to TRBJ1-5; D may be TRBD1 (6 bases). Germline V CDR1 and CDR2: SGHTA, FQGNSA. Trimming shortened V by 6 bases and J by 4 bases, and 7 bases separated the two germline ends. The CDR3 covers 12 residues. CDR3 loop: CASRRGNQPQHF. In DNA, the CDR3 is TGTGCCAGCAGAAGGGGGAATCAGCCCCAGCATTTT. The full variable domain, completed using reference TRBV7-2 and TRBJ1-5, is GAGVSQSPSNKVTEKGKDVELRCDPISGHTALYWYRQSLGQGLEFLIYFQGNSAPDKSGLPSDRFSAERTGGSVSTLTIQRTQQEDSAVYLCASRRGNQPQHFGDGTRLSIL.